The 17 T cell receptor beta chains in this list originate from one sample, sequenced in a study of T cell repertoires in cytomegalovirus infection. A single record per CDR3 protein comes from TCRdb applying MiXCR to the reads. The table lists some 180,000 distinct CDR3 sequences, roughly a sixth of them singletons. The sequencing sample was made of CD8+ T cells from PBMCs. Every receptor here comes from a human donor in good health (CMV status not recorded). Some clones in this sample may be carry-over from other donors' samples.

This chain's CDR3 is CASSYSSGGADEQFF. In nucleotides, the CDR3 is TGTGCCAGCAGTTACTCGAGCGGGGGGGCAGATGAGCAGTTCTTC. V usage is TRBV6-6 and J usage is TRBJ2-1; 10 bases fit TRBD2. This CDR3 has 15 residues. Germline trimming cut 0 bases from V and 8 bases from J; bases unmatched to any gene: 4. Germline CDR1 is MNHNY and CDR2 is SVGAGI (reference sequence).

This clonotype appeared once. The chain combines TRBV29-1 with TRBJ1-2, with D possibly being TRBD1 (5 bases). Trimming removed 0 bases from V and 3 bases from J, with 14 bases in between. This CDR3 has 15 amino acids. From germline, CDR1 is SQVTM and CDR2 ANQGSEA. The CDR3 DNA reads as TGCAGCGTTGAAGATAGGGCAGGGAACGACTATGGCTACACCTTC. Protein: CSVEDRAGNDYGYTF.

This clonotype was detected only a few times. The chain employs TRBV5-1 and TRBJ2-2; D may be TRBD1 (5 bases). The CDR3 is 16 amino acids. V lost 3 bases and J 5 bases, leaving 17 bases between the germline ends. Germline V gene data show CDR1 as SGHRS and CDR2 as YFSETQ. CDR3 amino acids: CASSSPGRAGTGELFF. In DNA, the CDR3 is TGCGCCAGCAGCTCCCCTGGTCGGGCAGGGACCGGGGAGCTGTTTTTT. Variable domain in full (rest from reference TRBV5-1 and TRBJ2-2): KAGVTQTPRYLIKTRGQQVTLSCSPISGHRSVSWYQQTPGQGLQFLFEYFSETQRNKGNFPGRFSGRQFSNSRSEMNVSTLELGDSALYLCASSSPGRAGTGELFFGEGSRLTVL.

For the CDR3, the DNA is TGTGCCAGCAGCAACTTAGTTATGGACAGAGCAGATGAAAAACTGTTTTTT. Translated: CASSNLVMDRADEKLFF. The chain employs TRBV7-2 and TRBJ1-4; TRBD1 might be the D (6 bases). Germline V gene sequence: CDR1 SGHTA, CDR2 FQGNSA. The V gene lost 5 bases and the J gene lost 6 bases, with 22 bases spanning the gap. The CDR3 length is 17 residues.

This clonotype was recorded a few times. The chain joins TRBV6-5 to TRBJ1-6, with D unresolved. This CDR3 comprises 15 residues. Germline CDR1 MNHEY, CDR2 SVGAGI. Between the trimmed V and J ends, which lost 2 bases and 6 bases, there was a span of 11 bases. The CDR3 region is CASSYTGITNSPLHF. Here the CDR3 DNA reads TGTGCCAGCAGTTACACCGGGATTACTAATTCACCCCTCCACTTT.

This chain links TRBV12-3 or TRBV12-4 with TRBJ1-2; 10 nucleotides align to TRBD1. CDR3 length equals 14 residues. V shed 6 bases, J shed 4 bases, and the junction held 5 bases outside the gene matches. The CDR3: CASSEGQGTYGYTF. The CDR3 nucleotides are TGTGCCAGCAGCGAGGGACAGGGGACCTATGGCTACACCTTC.

The chain joins TRBV7-9 to TRBJ2-7, with 7 bases that match TRBD1. Germline values: CDR1 SEHNR, CDR2 FQNEAQ (reference sequence). V trimming: 4 bases; J trimming: 0 bases; junction bases outside the gene matches: 9. The CDR3 contains 16 residues. The CDR3 reads CASSSSTGTASYEQYF. The CDR3 DNA reads TGTGCCAGCAGCTCTAGTACCGGGACAGCCTCCTACGAGCAGTACTTC.

The gene calls are TRBV24-1 and TRBJ1-5; D is possibly TRBD1 (5 bases). The CDR3 is 14 amino acids. V was clipped by 5 bases and J by 1 base, with 8 bases between them. Germline CDR1 is KGHDR and CDR2 is SFDVKD. CDR3 DNA sequence: TGTGCCACCAGTGGAGGGGCGAGCAATCAGCCCCAGCATTTT. The encoded protein is CATSGGASNQPQHF.

This clonotype was seen a handful of times. This chain joins TRBV2 and TRBJ1-1, with unresolved D. The CDR3 consists of 11 residues. V lost 7 bases, J lost 0 bases, and 3 bases lay in between. Germline V lookup: CDR1 SNHLY, CDR2 FYNNEI. The CDR3 loop is CASILNTEAFF. The CDR3 DNA reads as TGTGCCAGCATACTGAACACTGAAGCTTTCTTT.

This clonotype was found a few times. This rearrangement joins TRBV12-3 or TRBV12-4 to TRBJ1-1; D unclear. This CDR3 comprises 12 residues. Trimming removed 7 bases from V and 4 bases from J, with 10 bases in between. For the CDR3, the DNA is TGTGCCAGCACCTTTGGGCCCACTGAAGCTTTCTTT. Translation gives CASTFGPTEAFF.

The chain carries TRBV19 and TRBJ2-1; no definite D call. CDR1 and CDR2 from the germline V gene are LNHDA and SQIVND (reference sequence). This CDR3 is built from 14 residues. Trimming stripped 3 bases from V and 4 bases from J, with 10 bases between. The CDR3 DNA follows: TGTGCCAGTAGTATGAGACTCCCTTACAATGAGCAGTTCTTC. Translating gives CASSMRLPYNEQFF. Filled out from reference TRBV19 and TRBJ2-1, the complete variable domain reads DGGITQSPKYLFRKEGQNVTLSCEQNLNHDAMYWYRQDPGQGLRLIYYSQIVNDFQKGDIAEGYSVSREKKESFPLTVTSAQKNPTAFYLCASSMRLPYNEQFFGPGTRLTVL.

The rearrangement uses TRBV5-5 and TRBJ1-2; D remains unclear. V was shortened by 4 bases and J by 4 bases, with 11 bases between the two germline ends. This CDR3 is 13 amino acids long. CDR1 is SGHKS and CDR2 is YYEKEE in the germline V gene (reference sequence). CDR3 nucleotide sequence: TGTGCCAGCAGCCTCGATCAAGCCTATGGCTACACCTTC. The encoded protein is CASSLDQAYGYTF.

This clonotype was recorded a few times. The rearrangement links TRBV7-6 to TRBJ2-7; TRBD1 matches at 8 bases. After removal of 6 bases from V and 0 bases from J, the junction contained 4 bases not matched to a gene. Germline V gives CDR1 SGHVS, CDR2 FNYEAQ. The CDR3 is 14 residues long. Written as DNA, the CDR3 is TGTGCCAGCAGTTTCGGACAGGGCTCCTACGAGCAGTACTTC. Its translation: CASSFGQGSYEQYF.

The rearrangement joins TRBV6-2 or TRBV6-3 to TRBJ2-1, with D perhaps matching TRBD1 (5 bases). The CDR3 has 14 amino acids. V dropped 0 bases and J dropped 5 bases, with 8 bases sitting between them. CDR1 and CDR2 from the germline V gene are MNHEY and SVGEGT. CDR3: CASSYSGVHNEQFF. The DNA of the CDR3 is TGTGCCAGCAGTTACTCAGGGGTCCACAATGAGCAGTTCTTC.

The V and J genes are TRBV12-3 or TRBV12-4 and TRBJ1-1, with unresolved D. This CDR3 is 11 amino acids long. V was clipped by 5 bases and J by 13 bases, with 14 bases between them. The CDR3: CASSTSERSFF. The CDR3 DNA follows: TGTGCCAGCAGTACGTCCGAGAGGAGTTTCTTT.

This clonotype was seen a few times. V gene TRBV7-9 combines with J gene TRBJ2-3; 9 bases are a match to TRBD2. With V trimmed by 5 bases and J by 0 bases, 12 bases remained unmatched. CDR1 is SEHNR and CDR2 is FQNEAQ in the germline V gene (reference sequence). The CDR3 length is 18 residues. The CDR3 here is CASSGRPAGGPSTDTQYF. In DNA form, the CDR3 reads TGTGCCAGCAGCGGGCGGCCAGCGGGGGGCCCCAGCACAGATACGCAGTATTTT.

This clonotype was picked up a small number of times. The V call is TRBV28, the J call TRBJ2-6; no reliable D call. The CDR3 has 16 residues. CDR1 is MDHEN and CDR2 is SYDVKM in the germline V gene. Trimming took off 1 base at V and 0 bases at J, with 7 bases between the two ends. CDR3 sequence (DNA): TGTGCCAGCAGTTTATTTTTAATCTCTGGGGCCAACGTCCTGACTTTC. Translated: CASSLFLISGANVLTF.